These 11 T cell receptor beta chains originate from one sample sequenced in a study of blood T cells in healthy people across ages. The use of a sample-barcoded 5' primer and a J-beta primer mix characterized a second PCR of about 7 to 12 cycles. TCRdb redid the calling of the 5' RACE reads with MiXCR, one entry per CDR3 protein. The sample yields just under 900,000 distinct CDR3 sequences, around 26% seen once. The material sequenced was blood. These receptors were obtained from a woman aged 80 or older in good health.

This clonotype was counted between two and nine times. Since a much larger clone is just one base distant, this may be a read error. The chain carries TRBV6-6 and TRBJ2-5, with D possibly TRBD2 on 6 matching bases. CDR1 and CDR2 from the germline V gene are MNHNY and SVGAGI (reference sequence). The CDR3 runs 16 residues. The V end lost 2 bases, the J end lost 11 bases, and 24 bases lay between the germline ends. This CDR3 is CASSYAVGTSYNEQYF. The CDR3 nucleotides are TGTGCCAGCAGTTACGCTGTGGGGACTTCCTACAATGAGCAGTACTTC.

This clonotype was picked up many times. The chain's CDR3 is CASSHSRGLAQYF. The CDR3 DNA reads TGTGCCAGCAGCCACTCGAGGGGACTAGCGCAGTATTTT. This sequence joins TRBV11-2 and TRBJ2-3, with 8 bases aligning to TRBD2. Losses at the gene ends were 5 bases for V and 10 bases for J; bases not matched to a gene: 8. CDR1 and CDR2 from the germline V gene are SGHAT and FQNNGV. The CDR3 runs 13 residues. The whole variable domain, remainder taken from reference TRBV11-2 and TRBJ2-3, is EAGVAQSPRYKIIEKRQSVAFWCNPISGHATLYWYQQILGQGPKLLIQFQNNGVVDDSQLPKDRFSAERLKGVDSTLKIQPAKLEDSAVYLCASSHSRGLAQYFGPGTRLTVL.

This clonotype was found many times. The chain uses TRBV7-9 and TRBJ2-7; D ambiguous. Trimming pared 5 bases from V and 1 base from J, leaving 9 bases between. Germline values: CDR1 SEHNR, CDR2 FQNEAQ (reference sequence). The CDR3 has 13 amino acids. Written as DNA, the CDR3 is TGTGCCAGCAGCGGGTTCCGGTCCTACGAGCAGTACTTC. It specifies CASSGFRSYEQYF.

This clonotype was detected only a few times. The gene calls are TRBV7-2 and TRBJ2-5, with 8 bases fitting TRBD1. CDR1 SGHTA and CDR2 FQGNSA come from the germline V gene. V dropped 3 bases and J dropped 4; count of bases not matched to a gene: 4. The length of the CDR3 is 14 residues. CDR3 loop: CASSFQGALETQYF. CDR3 sequence (DNA): TGTGCCAGCAGCTTTCAGGGGGCTTTAGAGACCCAGTACTTC. The full variable domain, rest sourced from reference TRBV7-2 and TRBJ2-5, is GAGVSQSPSNKVTEKGKDVELRCDPISGHTALYWYRQSLGQGLEFLIYFQGNSAPDKSGLPSDRFSAERTGGSVSTLTIQRTQQEDSAVYLCASSFQGALETQYFGPGTRLLVL.

The table lists this clonotype with many counts. The chain has TRBV7-2 and TRBJ1-4; D uncertain. V lost 1 base and J lost 7, with 7 bases in between. The CDR3 consists of 13 residues. Germline values: CDR1 SGHTA, CDR2 FQGNSA. The CDR3 DNA reads TGTGCCAGCAGCTTAGTTGGAGCTGAAAAACTGTTTTTT. This encodes CASSLVGAEKLFF.

This clonotype was recorded a few times. Possible read error: a much larger clone is one base away. The CDR3 sequence: CVSSPGRINEQFF. The CDR3 nucleotides read TGTGTCAGCAGCCCGGGACGAATCAATGAGCAGTTCTTC. The rearrangement links TRBV2 to TRBJ2-1; D is tentatively TRBD1 or TRBD2 (5 bases each). The V gene's germline CDR1 is SNHLY and CDR2 FYNNEI. There are 13 residues in the CDR3.

The gene calls are TRBV7-2 and TRBJ2-4, with no clear D. Germline V gene data show CDR1 as SGHTA and CDR2 as FQGNSA. V was clipped by 1 base and J by 10 bases, with 17 bases between them. There are 15 residues in the CDR3. CDR3 protein: CASSLDSATLWIQYF. CDR3 DNA: TGTGCCAGCAGCTTAGATTCGGCAACCCTATGGATTCAGTACTTC.

The rearrangement uses TRBV14 and TRBJ1-4; the D is unclear. This CDR3 is built from 14 residues. Germline values: CDR1 SGHDN, CDR2 FVKESK. Trimming took 4 bases from V and 4 from J, leaving 10 bases between them. The CDR3: CASSRNPGNEKLFF. The CDR3 DNA reads TGTGCCAGCAGCCGAAATCCTGGTAATGAAAAACTGTTTTTT.

This clonotype was counted at least ten times. This chain joins TRBV14 and TRBJ2-5, with D hard to call. Germline V gene data show CDR1 as SGHDN and CDR2 as FVKESK. Trimming took 2 bases from V and 5 from J, leaving 9 bases between them. This CDR3 has 13 amino acids. This CDR3 is CASSQWILETQYF. The CDR3 region has the DNA TGTGCCAGCAGCCAATGGATTTTGGAGACCCAGTACTTC.

This clonotype was counted at least ten times. CDR3 protein: CSASPQGNGYTF. CDR3 nucleotides: TGCAGTGCTAGTCCACAGGGAAATGGCTACACCTTC. The chain combines TRBV20-1 with TRBJ1-2; D may be TRBD1 (6 bases). CDR3 length: 12 residues. V was pared by 3 bases and J by 6 bases, with 11 bases between. In germline, CDR1 is DFQATT, CDR2 SNEGSKA (reference sequence).

The table lists this clonotype with a few counts. This chain connects TRBV9 to TRBJ2-7; D is unresolved. The CDR3 loop spans 16 amino acids. V lost 3 bases, J lost 2 bases, and 18 bases lay in between. Germline CDR1 is SGDLS and CDR2 is YYNGEE. This CDR3 is CASSAYYRNLPYEQYF. The CDR3 nucleotides are TGTGCCAGCAGCGCCTATTACAGAAACCTCCCCTACGAGCAGTACTTC.